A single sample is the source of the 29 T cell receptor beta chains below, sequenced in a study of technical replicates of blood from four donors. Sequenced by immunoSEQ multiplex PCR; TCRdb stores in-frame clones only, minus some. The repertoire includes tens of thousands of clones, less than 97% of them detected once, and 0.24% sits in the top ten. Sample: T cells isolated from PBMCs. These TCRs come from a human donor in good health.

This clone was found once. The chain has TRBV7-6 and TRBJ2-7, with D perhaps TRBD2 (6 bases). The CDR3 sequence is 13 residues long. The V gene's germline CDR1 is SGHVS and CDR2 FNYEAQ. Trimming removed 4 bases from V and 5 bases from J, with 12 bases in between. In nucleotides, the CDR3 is TGTGCCAGCAGCTCCGGGAGTGCAGACGAGCAGTACTTC. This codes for CASSSGSADEQYF.

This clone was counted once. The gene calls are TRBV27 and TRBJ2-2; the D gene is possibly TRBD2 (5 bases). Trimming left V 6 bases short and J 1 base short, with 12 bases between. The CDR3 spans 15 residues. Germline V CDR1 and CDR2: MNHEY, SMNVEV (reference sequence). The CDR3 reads CASSLSLGNTGELFF. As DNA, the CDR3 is TGTGCCAGCAGCTTGTCACTAGGGAACACCGGGGAGCTGTTTTTT.

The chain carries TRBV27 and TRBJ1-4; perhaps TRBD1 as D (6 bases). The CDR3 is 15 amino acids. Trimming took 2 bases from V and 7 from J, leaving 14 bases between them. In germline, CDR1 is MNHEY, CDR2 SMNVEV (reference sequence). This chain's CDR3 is CASSLGGGPGEKLFF. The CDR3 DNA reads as TGTGCCAGCAGTTTAGGCGGGGGGCCTGGTGAAAAACTGTTTTTT.

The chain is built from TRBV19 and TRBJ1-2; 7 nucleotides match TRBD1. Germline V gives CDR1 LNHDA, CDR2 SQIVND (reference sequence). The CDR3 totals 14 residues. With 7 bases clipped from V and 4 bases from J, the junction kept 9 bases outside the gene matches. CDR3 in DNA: TGTGCCAGTACAACAGGGGATCGCGGCTATGGCTACACCTTC. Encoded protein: CASTTGDRGYGYTF.

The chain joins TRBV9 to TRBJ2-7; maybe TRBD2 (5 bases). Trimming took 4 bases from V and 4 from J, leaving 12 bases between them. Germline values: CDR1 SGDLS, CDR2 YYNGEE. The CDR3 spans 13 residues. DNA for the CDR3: TGTGCCAGCAGCTTGGACTCAAAATACGAGCAGTACTTC. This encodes CASSLDSKYEQYF.

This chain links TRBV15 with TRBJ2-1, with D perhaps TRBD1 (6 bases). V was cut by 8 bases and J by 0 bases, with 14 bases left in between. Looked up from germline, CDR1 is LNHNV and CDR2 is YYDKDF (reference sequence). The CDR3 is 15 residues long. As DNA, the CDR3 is TGTGCCACCGGGGGCGGTGATAGCTCCTACAATGAGCAGTTCTTC. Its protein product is CATGGGDSSYNEQFF.

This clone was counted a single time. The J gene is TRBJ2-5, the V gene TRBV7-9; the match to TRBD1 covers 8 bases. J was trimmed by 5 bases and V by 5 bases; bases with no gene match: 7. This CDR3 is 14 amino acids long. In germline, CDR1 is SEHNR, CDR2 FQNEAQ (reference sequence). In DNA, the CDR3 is TGTGCCAGCAGCCGAGGACAGGGACATGAGACCCAGTACTTC. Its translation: CASSRGQGHETQYF.

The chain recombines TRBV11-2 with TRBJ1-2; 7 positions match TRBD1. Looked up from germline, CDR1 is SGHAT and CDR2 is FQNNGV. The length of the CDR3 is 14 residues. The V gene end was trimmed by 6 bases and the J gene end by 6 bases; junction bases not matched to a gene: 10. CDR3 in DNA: TGTGCCAGCAGGACCCTCAGGGGGTGGGATGGCTACACCTTC. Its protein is CASRTLRGWDGYTF.

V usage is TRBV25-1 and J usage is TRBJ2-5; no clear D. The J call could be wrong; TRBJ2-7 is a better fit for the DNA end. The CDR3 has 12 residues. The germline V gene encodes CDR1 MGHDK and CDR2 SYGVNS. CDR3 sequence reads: CASSADSYEQYF. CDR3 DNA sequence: TGTGCCAGCAGTGCCGACTCCTACGAGCAGTACTTC.

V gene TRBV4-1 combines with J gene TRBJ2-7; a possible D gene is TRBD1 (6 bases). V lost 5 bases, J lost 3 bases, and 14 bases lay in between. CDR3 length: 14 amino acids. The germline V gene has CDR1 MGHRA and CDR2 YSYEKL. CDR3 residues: CASSKGVKVYEQYF. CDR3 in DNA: TGCGCCAGCAGCAAGGGGGTGAAGGTCTACGAGCAGTACTTC.

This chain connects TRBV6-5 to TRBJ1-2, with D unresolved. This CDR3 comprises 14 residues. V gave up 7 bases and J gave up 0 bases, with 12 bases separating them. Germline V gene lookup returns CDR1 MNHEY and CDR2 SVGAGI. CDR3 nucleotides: TGTGCCAGCAACACGGGAGGTTCTAACTATGGCTACACCTTC. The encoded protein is CASNTGGSNYGYTF.

The DNA for the CDR3 is TGTGCCAGCAGTTTAGAAGTGGCAGACACTAACTATGGCTACACCTTC. This codes for CASSLEVADTNYGYTF. The chain links TRBV28 to TRBJ1-2, with unresolved D. The CDR3 extends over 16 amino acids. The V end lost 2 bases, the J end lost 0 bases, and 13 bases lay between the germline ends. Germline-derived CDR1 and CDR2 are MDHEN and SYDVKM.

The CDR3 DNA reads TGTGCCAGTAACCTCCCGGGACAGCACAATGAAAAACTGTTTTTT. It is translated as CASNLPGQHNEKLFF. V usage is TRBV19 and J usage is TRBJ1-4; 7 bases fit TRBD1. CDR3 length: 15 amino acids. The V gene end was trimmed by 7 bases and the J gene end by 5 bases; junction bases not matched to a gene: 10. Germline CDR1 and CDR2: LNHDA and SQIVND (reference sequence).

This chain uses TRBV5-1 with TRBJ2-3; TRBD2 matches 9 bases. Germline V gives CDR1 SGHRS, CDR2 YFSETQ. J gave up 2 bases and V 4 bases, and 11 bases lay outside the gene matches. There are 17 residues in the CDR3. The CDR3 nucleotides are TGCGCCAGCAGCCCGCCGGGTAGCGGGGGCCCCACAGATACGCAGTATTTT. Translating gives CASSPPGSGGPTDTQYF. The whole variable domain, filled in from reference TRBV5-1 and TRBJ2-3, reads KAGVTQTPRYLIKTRGQQVTLSCSPISGHRSVSWYQQTPGQGLQFLFEYFSETQRNKGNFPGRFSGRQFSNSRSEMNVSTLELGDSALYLCASSPPGSGGPTDTQYFGPGTRLTVL.

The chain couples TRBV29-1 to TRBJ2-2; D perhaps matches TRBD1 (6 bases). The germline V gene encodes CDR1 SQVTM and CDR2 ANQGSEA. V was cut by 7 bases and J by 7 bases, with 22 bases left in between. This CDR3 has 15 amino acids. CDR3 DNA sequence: TGCAGCGCCGCCTCGTATGGGGGCCCGGACGGGGAGCTGTTTTTT. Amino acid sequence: CSAASYGGPDGELFF.

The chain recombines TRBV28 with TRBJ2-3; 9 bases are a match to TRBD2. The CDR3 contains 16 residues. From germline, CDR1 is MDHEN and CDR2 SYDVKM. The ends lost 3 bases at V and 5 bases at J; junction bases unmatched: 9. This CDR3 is CASSFAASGTIDTQYF. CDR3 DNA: TGTGCCAGCAGTTTCGCGGCTAGCGGGACCATAGATACGCAGTATTTT.

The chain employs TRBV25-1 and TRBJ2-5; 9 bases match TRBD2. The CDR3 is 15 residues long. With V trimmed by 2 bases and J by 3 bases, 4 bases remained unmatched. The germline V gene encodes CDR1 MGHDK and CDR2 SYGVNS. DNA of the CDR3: TGTGCCAGCAGTGAAAGCGGGGGGTTTAAAGAGACCCAGTACTTC. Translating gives CASSESGGFKETQYF. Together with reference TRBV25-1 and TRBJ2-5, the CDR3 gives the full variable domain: EADIYQTPRYLVIGTGKKITLECSQTMGHDKMYWYQQDPGMELHLIHYSYGVNSTEKGDLSSESTVSRIRTEHFPLTLESARPSHTSQYLCASSESGGFKETQYFGPGTRLLVL.

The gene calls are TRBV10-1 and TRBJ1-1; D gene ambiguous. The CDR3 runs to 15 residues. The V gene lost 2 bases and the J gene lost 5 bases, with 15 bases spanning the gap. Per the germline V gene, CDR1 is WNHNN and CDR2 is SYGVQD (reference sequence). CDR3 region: CASSERILCGTEAFF. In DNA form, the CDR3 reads TGCGCCAGCAGTGAGAGGATCTTATGCGGTACTGAAGCTTTCTTT.

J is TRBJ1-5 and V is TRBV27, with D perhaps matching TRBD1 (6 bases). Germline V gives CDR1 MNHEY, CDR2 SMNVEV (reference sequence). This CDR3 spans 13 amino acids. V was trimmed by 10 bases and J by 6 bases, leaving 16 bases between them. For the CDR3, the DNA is TGTGCCACCCAGGACAGCCTGGGTCAGCCCCAGCATTTT. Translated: CATQDSLGQPQHF.

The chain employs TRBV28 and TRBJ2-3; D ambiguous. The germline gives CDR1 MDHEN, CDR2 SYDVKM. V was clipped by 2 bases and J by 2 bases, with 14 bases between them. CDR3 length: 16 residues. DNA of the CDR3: TGTGCCAGCAGTTTAACGCGTGGGCGAATCACAGATACGCAGTATTTT. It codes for CASSLTRGRITDTQYF.

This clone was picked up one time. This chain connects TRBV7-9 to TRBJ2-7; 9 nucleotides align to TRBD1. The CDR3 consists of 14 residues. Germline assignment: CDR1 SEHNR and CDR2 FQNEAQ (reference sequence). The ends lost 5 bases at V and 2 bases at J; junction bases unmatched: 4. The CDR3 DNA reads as TGTGCCAGCAGCCGGGACAGGGTCACCTACGAGCAGTACTTC. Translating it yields CASSRDRVTYEQYF.

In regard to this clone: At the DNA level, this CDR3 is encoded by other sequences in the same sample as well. The chain's CDR3 is CASSQDRGSNQPQHF. CDR3 sequence (DNA): TGCGCCAGCAGCCAAGATCGAGGTAGCAATCAGCCCCAGCATTTT. The rearrangement uses TRBV4-1 and TRBJ1-5; D uncertain. This CDR3 comprises 15 residues. Germline-derived CDR1 and CDR2 are MGHRA and YSYEKL. Trimming removed 0 bases at V and 0 bases at J, with 6 bases between.

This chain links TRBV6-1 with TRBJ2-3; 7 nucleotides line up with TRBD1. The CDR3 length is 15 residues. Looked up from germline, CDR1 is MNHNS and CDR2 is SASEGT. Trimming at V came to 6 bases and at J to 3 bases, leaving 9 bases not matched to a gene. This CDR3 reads CASSERTGQTDTQYF. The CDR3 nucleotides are TGTGCCAGCAGCGAACGGACAGGACAAACAGATACGCAGTATTTT.

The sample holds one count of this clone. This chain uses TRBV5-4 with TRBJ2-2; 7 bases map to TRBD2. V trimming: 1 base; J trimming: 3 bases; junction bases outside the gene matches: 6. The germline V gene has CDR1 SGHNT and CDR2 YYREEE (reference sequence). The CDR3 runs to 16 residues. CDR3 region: CASSLTGLDDTGELFF. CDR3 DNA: TGTGCCAGCAGCTTGACTGGACTAGACGACACCGGGGAGCTGTTTTTT.

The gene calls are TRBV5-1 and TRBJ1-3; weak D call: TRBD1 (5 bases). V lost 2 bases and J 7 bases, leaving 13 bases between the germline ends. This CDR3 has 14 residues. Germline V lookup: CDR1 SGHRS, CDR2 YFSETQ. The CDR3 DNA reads TGCGCCAGCAGCTTCGGGGGACCGGGGAACACCATATATTTT. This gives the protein CASSFGGPGNTIYF.

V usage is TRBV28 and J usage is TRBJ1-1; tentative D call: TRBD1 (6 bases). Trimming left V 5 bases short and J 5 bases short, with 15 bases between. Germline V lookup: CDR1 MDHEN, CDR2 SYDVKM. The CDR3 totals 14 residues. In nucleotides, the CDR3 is TGTGCCAGCAGTACTCAGGGGCGAGGGACTGAAGCTTTCTTT. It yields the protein CASSTQGRGTEAFF.

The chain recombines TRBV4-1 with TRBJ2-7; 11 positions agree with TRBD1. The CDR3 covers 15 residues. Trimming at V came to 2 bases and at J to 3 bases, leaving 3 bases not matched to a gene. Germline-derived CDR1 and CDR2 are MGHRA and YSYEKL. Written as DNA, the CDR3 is TGCGCCAGCAGCCAAACCGGGACAGGGGGCTACGAGCAGTACTTC. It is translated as CASSQTGTGGYEQYF.

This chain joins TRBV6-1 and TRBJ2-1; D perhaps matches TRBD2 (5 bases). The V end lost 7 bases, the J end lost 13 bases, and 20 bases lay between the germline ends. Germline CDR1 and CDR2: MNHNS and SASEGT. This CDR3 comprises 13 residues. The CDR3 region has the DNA TGTGCCAGCACCGAAGGAGATAGCGTAAACCAGTTCTTC. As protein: CASTEGDSVNQFF.

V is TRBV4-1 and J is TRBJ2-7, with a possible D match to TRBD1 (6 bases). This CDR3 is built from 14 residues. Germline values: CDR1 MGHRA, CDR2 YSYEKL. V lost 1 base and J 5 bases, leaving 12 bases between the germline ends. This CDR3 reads CASSQGLGAHEQYF. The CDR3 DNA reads TGCGCCAGCAGCCAAGGGTTGGGGGCCCACGAGCAGTACTTC.